Sequencing of this T cell receptor beta chain was carried out in a study of T cells in localized non-small cell lung cancer. The CDR3 sequence is 18 residues long. CDR1 is MGHRA and CDR2 is YSYEKL in the germline V gene. V was clipped by 0 bases and J by 3 bases, with 21 bases between them. General study points: Among the top 100 tumor clones, a median around 50 appeared in adjacent lung.

Generated by immunoSEQ multiplex PCR, the TCRdb table keeps only in-frame clones and is missing some. The sample contains approximately 1,300 clones, about a quarter of which appear only once. On this clone: Its antigen is not identified.

This sequence was found in a male donor aged 60 or over with stage I lung adenocarcinoma. The rearrangement links TRBV4-1 to TRBJ2-7; possibly TRBD2 for D (5 bases). The material was normal lung tissue next to the tumor, obtained before any cancer treatment. CDR3: CASSQDQEAAHSGYEQYF. The CDR3 nucleotides read TGCGCCAGCAGCCAAGATCAGGAGGCTGCCCACAGCGGCTACGAGCAGTACTTC.